This T cell receptor beta chain emerged from a study of T cells after posttransplantation cyclophosphamide (dated by TCRdb to 2016 to 2017). As for the study more broadly: Using TRB sequencing, the study followed how the T cell repertoire rebuilt after myeloablative bone marrow transplantation with posttransplantation cyclophosphamide given as GVHD prophylaxis. Blood from all 35 or so PTCy patients with 1-year posttransplant specimens was subjected to TRB sequencing. Public TRB sequences were queried against a database of over 3,600 sequences associated with responses to pathogens, tumor antigens, self-antigens and alloantigens. Because TRA and TRB clonality correlated tightly in several samples, later TCR analyses were limited to TRB. Antigen receptor sequencing was done on samples from roughly 35 PTCy-treated patients and from approximately 15 related bone marrow donors of those patients. In 3 patients, up to roughly 3 additional blood samples taken between 2 and 5.2 years after transplant also underwent TRB sequencing, as did pretransplant blood from 4 patients.

Genomic DNA was the input for TRB sequencing, which was run either with the immunoSEQ assay at survey resolution or with the hsTCRB kit. On the study's bioinformatics: Initial read processing used immunoSEQ software, and repertoire analyses used the LymphoSeq R package. Clonality was computed as 1 minus normalized Shannon entropy; Gini coefficient was also calculated for each TRB dataset. Phenotypes of unsorted samples were inferred by mapping TRB sequences from sorted subsets of the recipient or donor onto the same recipient's unsorted samples. Imported from immuneACCESS, the table was reduced by TCRdb to in-frame sequences with V and J called. These copies leave out some clones; in studies compared against another copy, an unresolved V gene accounts for under half, and the cause of the remainder is not known. V, J and clone size are those of that table, while D and trimming were read from the DNA. Across this sample there are roughly 4,100 clones, with 83% seen only once. The ten largest clones capture around 6.1% of the sample.

V lost 6 bases and J lost 2 bases; the stretch between them is 20 bases long. Based on the germline V gene (reference sequence), the CDR1 and CDR2 sequences are LNHDA and SQIVND. CDR3 length: 16 amino acids, cysteine to phenylalanine. Just the 48-base CDR3 DNA is kept, in frame starting at base 1. This clone was seen once. The antigen it binds to is not known. It has no much larger one-base neighbor in the sample; base qualities were not kept. Read against the paper, the sample's treatment or condition label means: high-dose cyclophosphamide on days +3 and +4 as single-agent GVHD prophylaxis. For conditioning, the PTCy patients got busulfan and fludarabine, then a related or unrelated marrow graft, followed by cyclophosphamide on days +3 and +4. PTCy-treated patients came from a prospective multi-institutional clinical trial. Peripheral blood and bone marrow mononuclear cells were isolated by Ficoll-Hypaque density centrifugation and cryopreserved. FACS on a FACSAria II was used to sort CD4+ and CD8+ T cells, including the naive and memory subsets.

On the study overall, not on this receptor specifically: The TRB repertoires of T cells infiltrating skin or GI tract showed only limited overlap with the TRB repertoires of T cells in blood. Across about 40 patients, TRB clonality was highly associated with recipient CMV seropositivity and CMV reactivation, and PTCy diversity was similar to diversity in CNI/methotrexate controls. Donor-recipient similarity was low at 1-2 months but rose over the first year, and later blood repertoires were often dominated by donor CD8+ memory clones.

The clonotype comes from a male patient between 25 and 39 years old who received an allogeneic stem cell transplant from a related donor, was CMV-positive, and had no GVHD. After a transplant, the graft donor may have provided part of the T cells. Sequenced here: CD4+ T cells sorted from blood, sampled about 230 days after a stem cell transplant with posttransplant cyclophosphamide. The rearrangement joined TRBV19 to TRBJ2-7; the D gene is possibly TRBD2, with 6 bases matching. The nucleotide sequence reads as follows: TGTGCCAGTAGCCGCCTGTCAAGTAGCGGACCCTACGAGCAGTACTTC. This codes for CASSRLSSSGPYEQYF.